The following is a T cell receptor beta chain sequence with its context. The PCR had 60 Vbeta and 13 Jbeta primers. The table came from immunoSEQ multiplex PCR; TCRdb's copy has only in-frame clones and leaves some out. This sample carries around 120,000 clones, approximately 78% of them seen once, and the ten largest clones take roughly 6%. The data are from a study of cytomegalovirus exposure and HLA in healthy donors. The CDR3 is made up of 15 amino acids. Looked up from germline, CDR1 is MNHEY and CDR2 is SVGAGI. V lost 6 bases and J lost 0; bases outside the gene matches: 6. The chain has TRBV6-5 and TRBJ2-3; 7 bases agree with TRBD1. Sequencing was performed on PBMCs. The TCR was taken from a woman between 40 and 55 years old in good health and CMV-seronegative. CDR3 protein: CASRRGDSSTDTQYF. For the CDR3, the DNA is TGTGCCAGCAGGCGAGGGGACAGTAGCACAGATACGCAGTATTTT.